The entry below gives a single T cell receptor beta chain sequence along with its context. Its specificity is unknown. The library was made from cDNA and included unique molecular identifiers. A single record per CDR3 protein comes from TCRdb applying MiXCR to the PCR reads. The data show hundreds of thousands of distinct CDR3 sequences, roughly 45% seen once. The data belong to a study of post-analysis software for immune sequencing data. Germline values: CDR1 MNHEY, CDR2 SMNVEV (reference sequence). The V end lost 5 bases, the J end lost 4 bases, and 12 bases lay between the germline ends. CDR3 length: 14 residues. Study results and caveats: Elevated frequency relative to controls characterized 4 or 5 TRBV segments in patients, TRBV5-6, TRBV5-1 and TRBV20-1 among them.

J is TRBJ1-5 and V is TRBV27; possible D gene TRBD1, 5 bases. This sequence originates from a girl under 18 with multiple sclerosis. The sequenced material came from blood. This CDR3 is CASSPGTENQPQHF. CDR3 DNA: TGTGCCAGCAGTCCCGGGACTGAGAATCAGCCCCAGCATTTT.